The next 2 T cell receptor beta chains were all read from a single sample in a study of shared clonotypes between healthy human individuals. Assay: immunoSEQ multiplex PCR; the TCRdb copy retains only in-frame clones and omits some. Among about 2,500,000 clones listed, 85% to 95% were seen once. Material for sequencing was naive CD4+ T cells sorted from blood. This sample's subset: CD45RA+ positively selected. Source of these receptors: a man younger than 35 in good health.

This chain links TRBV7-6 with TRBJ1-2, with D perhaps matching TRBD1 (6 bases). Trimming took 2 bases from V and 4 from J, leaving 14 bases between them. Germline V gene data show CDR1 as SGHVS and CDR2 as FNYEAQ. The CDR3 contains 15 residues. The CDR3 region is CASSLYGGGGYGYTF. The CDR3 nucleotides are TGTGCCAGCAGCTTATATGGGGGGGGCGGCTATGGCTACACCTTC.

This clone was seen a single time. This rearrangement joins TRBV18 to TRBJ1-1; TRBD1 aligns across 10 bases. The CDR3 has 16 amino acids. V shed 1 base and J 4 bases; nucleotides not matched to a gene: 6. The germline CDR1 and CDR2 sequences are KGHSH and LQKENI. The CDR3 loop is CASSPRGQGSGTEAFF. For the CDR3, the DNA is TGTGCCAGCTCACCACGGGGACAGGGGAGCGGCACTGAAGCTTTCTTT.